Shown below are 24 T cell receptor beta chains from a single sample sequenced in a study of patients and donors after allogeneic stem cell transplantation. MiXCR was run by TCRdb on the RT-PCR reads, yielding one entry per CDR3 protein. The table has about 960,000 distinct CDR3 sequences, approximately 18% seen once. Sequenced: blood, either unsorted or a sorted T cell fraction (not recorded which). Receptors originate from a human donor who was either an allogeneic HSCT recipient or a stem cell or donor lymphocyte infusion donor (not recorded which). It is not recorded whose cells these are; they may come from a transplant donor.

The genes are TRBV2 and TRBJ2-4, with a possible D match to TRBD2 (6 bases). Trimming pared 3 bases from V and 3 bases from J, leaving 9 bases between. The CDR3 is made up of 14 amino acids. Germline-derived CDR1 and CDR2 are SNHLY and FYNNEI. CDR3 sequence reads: CASSEDGGKNIQYF. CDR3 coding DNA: TGTGCCAGCAGTGAGGACGGGGGCAAAAACATTCAGTACTTC.

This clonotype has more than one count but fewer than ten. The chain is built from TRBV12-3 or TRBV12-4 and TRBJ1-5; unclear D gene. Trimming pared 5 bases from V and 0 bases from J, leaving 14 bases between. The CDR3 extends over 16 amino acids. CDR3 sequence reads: CASSQEGRASNQPQHF. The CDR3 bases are TGTGCCAGCAGTCAAGAGGGTAGGGCTAGCAATCAGCCCCAGCATTTT.

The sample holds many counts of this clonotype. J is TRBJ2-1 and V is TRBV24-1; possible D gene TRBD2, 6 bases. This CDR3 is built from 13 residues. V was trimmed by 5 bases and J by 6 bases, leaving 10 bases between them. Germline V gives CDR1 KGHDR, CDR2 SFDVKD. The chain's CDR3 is CATSVGGTNEQFF. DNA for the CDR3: TGTGCCACCAGTGTTGGGGGGACCAATGAGCAGTTCTTC.

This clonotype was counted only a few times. CDR3 DNA: TGCGCCAGCAGCTTGGGCAGGGGGCAAAATGAGCAGTTCTTC. Protein: CASSLGRGQNEQFF. The V gene is TRBV5-1, the J gene TRBJ2-1; TRBD1 agrees at 8 bases. The CDR3 has 14 amino acids. Germline CDR1 and CDR2: SGHRS and YFSETQ. Losses at the gene ends were 0 bases for V and 7 bases for J; bases not matched to a gene: 3.

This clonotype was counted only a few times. CDR3 residues: CASRWTGGSHGYTF. DNA for the CDR3: TGTGCCAGCAGGTGGACAGGGGGCTCCCATGGCTACACCTTC. V and J are TRBV12-3 or TRBV12-4 and TRBJ1-2; the match to TRBD1 covers 11 bases. The CDR3 has 14 amino acids. The trim removed 6 bases at V and 6 bases at J, leaving 6 bases unmatched.

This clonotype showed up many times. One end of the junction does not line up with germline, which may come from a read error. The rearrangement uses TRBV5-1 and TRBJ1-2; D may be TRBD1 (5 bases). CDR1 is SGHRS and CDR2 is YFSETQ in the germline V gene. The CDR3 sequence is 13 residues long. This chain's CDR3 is CASSLRDNYGYTF. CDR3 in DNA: TGTGCCAGCAGCTTAAGGGACAACTATGGCTACACCTTC.

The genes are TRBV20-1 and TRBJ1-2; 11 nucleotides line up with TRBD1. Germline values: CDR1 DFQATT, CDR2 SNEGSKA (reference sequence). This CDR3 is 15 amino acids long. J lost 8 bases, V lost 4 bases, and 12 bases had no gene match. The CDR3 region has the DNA TGCAGTGCTATCCCTCCGGGACAGGGGGGAGGAGGCTACACCTTC. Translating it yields CSAIPPGQGGGGYTF.

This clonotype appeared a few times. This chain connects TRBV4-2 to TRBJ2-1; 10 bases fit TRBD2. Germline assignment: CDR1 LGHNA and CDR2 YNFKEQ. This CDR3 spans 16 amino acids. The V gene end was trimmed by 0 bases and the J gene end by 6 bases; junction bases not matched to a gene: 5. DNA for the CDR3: TGTGCCAGCAGCCAAGAGAGCGGGGGGGCCTTCAATGAGCAGTTCTTC. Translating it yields CASSQESGGAFNEQFF.

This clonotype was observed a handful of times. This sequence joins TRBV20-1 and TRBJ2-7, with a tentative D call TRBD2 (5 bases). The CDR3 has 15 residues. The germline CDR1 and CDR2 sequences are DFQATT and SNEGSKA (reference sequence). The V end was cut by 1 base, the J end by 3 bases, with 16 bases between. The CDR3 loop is CSARVRTQGLYEQYF. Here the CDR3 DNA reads TGCAGTGCTAGAGTACGGACTCAAGGCCTCTACGAGCAGTACTTC.

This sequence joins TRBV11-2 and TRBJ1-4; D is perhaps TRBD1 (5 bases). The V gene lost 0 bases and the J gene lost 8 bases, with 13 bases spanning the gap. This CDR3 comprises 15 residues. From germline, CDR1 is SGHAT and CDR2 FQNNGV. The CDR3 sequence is CASSLDRPEGEKLFF. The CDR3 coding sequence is TGTGCCAGCAGCTTAGATCGTCCCGAGGGGGAAAAACTGTTTTTT.

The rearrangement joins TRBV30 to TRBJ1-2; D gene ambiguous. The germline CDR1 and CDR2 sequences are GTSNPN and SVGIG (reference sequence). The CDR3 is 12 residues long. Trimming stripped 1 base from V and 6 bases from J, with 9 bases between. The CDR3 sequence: CAWSGTGHGYTF. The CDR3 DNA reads TGTGCCTGGAGTGGCACCGGTCATGGCTACACCTTC.

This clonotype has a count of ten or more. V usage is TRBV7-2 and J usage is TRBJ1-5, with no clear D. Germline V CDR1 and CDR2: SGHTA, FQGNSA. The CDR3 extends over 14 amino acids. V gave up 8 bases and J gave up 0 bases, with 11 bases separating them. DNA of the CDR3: TGTGCCAGCTCAACAGTTACTAGCAATCAGCCCCAGCATTTT. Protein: CASSTVTSNQPQHF.

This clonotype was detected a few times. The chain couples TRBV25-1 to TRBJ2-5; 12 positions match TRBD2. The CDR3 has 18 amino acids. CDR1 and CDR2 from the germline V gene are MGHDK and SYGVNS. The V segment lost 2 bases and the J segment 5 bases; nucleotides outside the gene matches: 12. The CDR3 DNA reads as TGTGCCAGCAGTGAACCTACAAGGACTAGCGGGGAGCGTGAGACCCAGTACTTC. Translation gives CASSEPTRTSGERETQYF.

CDR3 loop: CSARATGTNHPKRITDTQYF. In DNA form, the CDR3 reads TGCAGTGCTAGAGCCACCGGGACAAATCATCCCAAGAGGATCACAGATACGCAGTATTTT. The chain links TRBV20-1 to TRBJ2-3, with D perhaps TRBD1 (6 bases). V was cut by 1 base and J by 2 bases, with 28 bases left in between. The CDR3 has 20 residues. CDR1 and CDR2 from the germline V gene are DFQATT and SNEGSKA (reference sequence).

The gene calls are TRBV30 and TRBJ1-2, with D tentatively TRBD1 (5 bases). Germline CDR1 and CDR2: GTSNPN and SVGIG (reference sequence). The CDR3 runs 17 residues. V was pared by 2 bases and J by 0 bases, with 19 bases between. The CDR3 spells CAWSIPWGPKTNYGYTF. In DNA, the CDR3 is TGTGCCTGGAGTATCCCCTGGGGCCCCAAGACTAACTATGGCTACACCTTC.

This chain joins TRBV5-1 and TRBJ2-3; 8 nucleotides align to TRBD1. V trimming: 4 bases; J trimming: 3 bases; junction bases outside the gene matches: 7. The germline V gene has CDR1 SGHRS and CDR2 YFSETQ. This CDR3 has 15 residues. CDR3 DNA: TGCGCCAGCAGCATACAGGGGGTAAGGACAGATACGCAGTATTTT. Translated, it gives CASSIQGVRTDTQYF.

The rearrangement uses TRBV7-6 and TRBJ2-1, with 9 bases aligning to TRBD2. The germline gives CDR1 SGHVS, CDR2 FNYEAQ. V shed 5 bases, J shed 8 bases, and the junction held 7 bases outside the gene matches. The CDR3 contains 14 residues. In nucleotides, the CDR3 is TGTGCCAGCAGCGCGGGACTAGCCAGCTATGAGCAGTTCTTC. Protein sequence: CASSAGLASYEQFF.

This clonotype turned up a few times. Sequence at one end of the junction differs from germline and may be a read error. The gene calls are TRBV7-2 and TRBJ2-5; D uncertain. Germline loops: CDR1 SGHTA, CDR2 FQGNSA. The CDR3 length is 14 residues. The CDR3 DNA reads TGTGCCAGCAACTTAGGGCAAATACAAGAGACCCAGTACTTC. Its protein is CASNLGQIQETQYF.

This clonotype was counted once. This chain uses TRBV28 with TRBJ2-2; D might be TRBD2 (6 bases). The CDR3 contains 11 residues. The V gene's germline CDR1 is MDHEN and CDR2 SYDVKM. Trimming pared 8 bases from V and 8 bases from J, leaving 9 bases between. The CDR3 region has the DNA TGTGCCAGCGTCCGGGGGGGGGAGCTGTTTTTT. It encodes CASVRGGELFF.

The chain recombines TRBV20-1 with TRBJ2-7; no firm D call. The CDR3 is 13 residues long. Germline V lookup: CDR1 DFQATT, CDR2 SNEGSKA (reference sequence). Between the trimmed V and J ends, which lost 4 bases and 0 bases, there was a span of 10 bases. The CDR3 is CSATSLDSYEQYF. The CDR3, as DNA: TGCAGTGCTACTTCGTTGGACTCCTACGAGCAGTACTTC.

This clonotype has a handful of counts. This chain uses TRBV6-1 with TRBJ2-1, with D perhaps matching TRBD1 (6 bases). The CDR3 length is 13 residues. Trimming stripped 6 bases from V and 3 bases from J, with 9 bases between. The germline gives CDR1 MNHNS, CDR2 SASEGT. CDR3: CASRQGIYNEQFF. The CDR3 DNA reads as TGTGCCAGCAGGCAGGGGATCTACAATGAGCAGTTCTTC.

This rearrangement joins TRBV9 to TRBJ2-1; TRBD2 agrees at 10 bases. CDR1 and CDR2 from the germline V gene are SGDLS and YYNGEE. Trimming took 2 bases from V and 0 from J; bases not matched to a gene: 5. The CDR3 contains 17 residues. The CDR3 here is CASSVYPSGSSYNEQFF. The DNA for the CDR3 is TGTGCCAGCAGCGTCTACCCTAGCGGGAGCTCCTACAATGAGCAGTTCTTC.

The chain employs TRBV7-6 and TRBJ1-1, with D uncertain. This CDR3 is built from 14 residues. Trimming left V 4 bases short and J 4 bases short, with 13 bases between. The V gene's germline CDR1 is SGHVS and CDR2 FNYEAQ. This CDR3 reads CASSSQGRGTEAFF. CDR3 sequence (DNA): TGTGCCAGCAGCTCTCAAGGCCGGGGCACTGAAGCTTTCTTT. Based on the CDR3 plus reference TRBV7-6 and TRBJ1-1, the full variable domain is GAGVSQSPRYKVTKRGQDVALRCDPISGHVSLYWYRQALGQGPEFLTYFNYEAQQDKSGLPNDRFSAERPEGSISTLTIQRTEQRDSAMYRCASSSQGRGTEAFFGQGTRLTVV.

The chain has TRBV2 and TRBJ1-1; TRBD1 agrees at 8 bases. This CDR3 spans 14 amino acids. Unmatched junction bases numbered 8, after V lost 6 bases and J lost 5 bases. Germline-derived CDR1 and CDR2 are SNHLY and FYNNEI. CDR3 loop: CASSEDRVRTEAFF. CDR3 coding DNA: TGTGCCAGCAGCGAGGACAGGGTAAGGACTGAAGCTTTCTTT.